The 18 T cell receptor beta chains below come from one sample, sequenced in a study of beta chain features in type 1 diabetes. The entirety of the isolated RNA underwent reverse transcription, so expressed TCRB transcripts were sequenced. Clones were sequenced by immunoSEQ multiplex PCR, and TCRdb holds only the in-frame ones, with some missing. Altogether about 620,000 clones are present, about 16% being singletons, with the ten largest covering approximately 0.087%. Sequenced input: naive CD4+ T cells from blood. The receptors here all came from a man aged 18 to 35 in good health.

In its sample, this clone was seen a few times. V usage is TRBV7-2 and J usage is TRBJ2-3; D is perhaps TRBD2 (6 bases). V shed 2 bases and J shed 0 bases, with 9 bases lying between them. Germline loops: CDR1 SGHTA, CDR2 FQGNSA. This CDR3 spans 15 amino acids. The CDR3 here is CASSLFSGSTDTQYF. CDR3 DNA sequence: TGTGCCAGCAGCTTATTTAGCGGAAGCACAGATACGCAGTATTTT.

The chain uses TRBV25-1 and TRBJ1-6, with a possible D match to TRBD1 (5 bases). The CDR3 is made up of 15 amino acids. V lost 2 bases to trimming and J lost 10 bases, with 15 bases between them. CDR1 is MGHDK and CDR2 is SYGVNS in the germline V gene. The CDR3 bases are TGTGCCAGCAGTGAACAGGGCGTGGGGAGCTCACCCCTCCACTTT. The encoded protein is CASSEQGVGSSPLHF.

In its sample, this clone was seen a few times. The chain couples TRBV5-1 to TRBJ1-1; 9 bases align to TRBD1. The CDR3 sequence is 14 residues long. From germline, CDR1 is SGHRS and CDR2 YFSETQ. V gave up 3 bases and J gave up 2 bases; unmatched junction bases: 2. CDR3 sequence (DNA): TGCGCCAGCAGCTCTACAGGGGGCAACACTGAAGCTTTCTTT. Amino acid sequence: CASSSTGGNTEAFF.

This clone was counted only a few times. The chain has TRBV14 and TRBJ2-3; tentative D call: TRBD1 (6 bases). Trimming pared 4 bases from V and 0 bases from J, leaving 17 bases between. This CDR3 contains 17 residues. Germline V CDR1 and CDR2: SGHDN, FVKESK. The CDR3 protein is CASSLTWGQPSTDTQYF. The CDR3 coding sequence is TGTGCCAGCAGCCTTACCTGGGGGCAGCCGAGCACAGATACGCAGTATTTT.

This clone was counted between two and nine times. The chain recombines TRBV6-5 with TRBJ2-5; 7 bases agree with TRBD1. V dropped 6 bases and J dropped 2; count of bases not matched to a gene: 9. The germline V gene encodes CDR1 MNHEY and CDR2 SVGAGI. The CDR3 spans 15 residues. The CDR3 nucleotides are TGTGCCAGCAGCCTACTTGGGACAGCGCAAGAGACCCAGTACTTC. It encodes CASSLLGTAQETQYF.

This clone occurred a few times. This rearrangement joins TRBV9 to TRBJ2-3; D gene unclear. The length of the CDR3 is 13 residues. Germline CDR1 and CDR2: SGDLS and YYNGEE. Trimming removed 4 bases at V and 5 bases at J, with 11 bases between. CDR3 amino acids: CASSRSSKDTQYF. CDR3 DNA sequence: TGTGCCAGCAGCCGGTCGTCGAAAGATACGCAGTATTTT. The full variable domain, completed using reference TRBV9 and TRBJ2-3, is DSGVTQTPKHLITATGQRVTLRCSPRSGDLSVYWYQQSLDQGLQFLIQYYNGEERAKGNILERFSAQQFPDLHSELNLSSLELGDSALYFCASSRSSKDTQYFGPGTRLTVL.

This chain uses TRBV7-3 with TRBJ2-1; the D gene is possibly TRBD2 (6 bases). The CDR3 runs 12 residues. Per the germline V gene, CDR1 is SGHTA and CDR2 is FQGTGA. Trimming removed 5 bases at V and 7 bases at J, with 9 bases between. DNA of the CDR3: TGTGCCAGCAGCGGAGGGTCGAATGAGCAGTTCTTC. Translating it yields CASSGGSNEQFF.

The gene calls are TRBV6-6 and TRBJ1-2; 8 nucleotides match TRBD1. Germline V gives CDR1 MNHNY, CDR2 SVGAGI (reference sequence). The CDR3 is made up of 12 amino acids. With V trimmed by 8 bases and J by 6 bases, 5 bases remained unmatched. The CDR3 is CASAQGADGYTF. In DNA form, the CDR3 reads TGTGCCAGCGCCCAGGGGGCCGATGGCTACACCTTC.

The J gene is TRBJ2-1, the V gene TRBV7-9, with 7 bases lining up with TRBD1. CDR3 length equals 17 residues. The junction had 14 bases not matched to a gene; V was cut back by 0 bases and J by 9 bases. Germline V gives CDR1 SEHNR, CDR2 FQNEAQ (reference sequence). The CDR3 loop reads CASSLAGGDGPRGEQFF. CDR3 nucleotides: TGTGCCAGCAGCTTAGCAGGGGGCGACGGACCTAGGGGTGAGCAGTTCTTC.

This clone came up a few times. The J gene is TRBJ2-3, the V gene TRBV29-1, with no clear D. The CDR3 has 15 amino acids. V was clipped by 1 base and J by 0 bases, with 11 bases between them. CDR1 is SQVTM and CDR2 is ANQGSEA in the germline V gene. CDR3: CSVEGTAQSTDTQYF. The CDR3 DNA is TGCAGCGTTGAAGGTACGGCCCAGAGCACAGATACGCAGTATTTT.

The sample holds a few counts of this clone. The chain recombines TRBV7-8 with TRBJ2-7, with 7 bases fitting TRBD1. Germline V gives CDR1 SGHVS, CDR2 FQNEAQ. This CDR3 region has 16 residues. The J segment lost 3 bases and the V segment lost 4 bases, leaving 12 bases of the junction unmatched. CDR3 sequence (DNA): TGTGCCAGCAGCTCTTATATCGGGACAGACTACTACGAGCAGTACTTC. This gives the protein CASSSYIGTDYYEQYF.

The chain has TRBV28 and TRBJ2-7; 7 bases line up with TRBD2. V shed 3 bases, J shed 7 bases, and the junction held 9 bases outside the gene matches. The CDR3 length is 14 residues. Germline CDR1 reads MDHEN; CDR2 reads SYDVKM. The chain's CDR3 is CASSLGGGWEEQYF. The CDR3, as DNA: TGTGCCAGCAGTTTGGGCGGGGGATGGGAAGAGCAGTACTTC. Looking up the rest from reference TRBV28 and TRBJ2-7 gives the full variable domain: DVKVTQSSRYLVKRTGEKVFLECVQDMDHENMFWYRQDPGLGLRLIYFSYDVKMKEKGDIPEGYSVSREKKERFSLILESASTNQTSMYLCASSLGGGWEEQYFGPGTRLTVT.

The chain links TRBV18 to TRBJ2-7; 10 bases match TRBD1. This CDR3 comprises 15 residues. Unmatched junction bases numbered 6, after V lost 2 bases and J lost 5 bases. Germline V gene data show CDR1 as KGHSH and CDR2 as LQKENI. CDR3: CASSPSGQGSHEQYF. In DNA form, the CDR3 reads TGTGCCAGCTCACCATCGGGACAGGGGTCCCACGAGCAGTACTTC.

This clone was found a few times. The V call is TRBV5-4, the J call TRBJ2-6; possibly TRBD1 for D (6 bases). Per the germline V gene, CDR1 is SGHNT and CDR2 is YYREEE (reference sequence). V dropped 3 bases and J dropped 2 bases, with 9 bases sitting between them. This CDR3 contains 15 residues. DNA of the CDR3: TGTGCCAGCAGCTCTCAGGGGACTGGGGCCAACGTCCTGACTTTC. It translates to CASSSQGTGANVLTF.

As DNA, the CDR3 is TGTGCCAGCAGATACACAGGAAATAGCAATCAGCCCCAGCATTTT. It specifies CASRYTGNSNQPQHF. The chain employs TRBV6-6 and TRBJ1-5; possibly TRBD1 for D (5 bases). This CDR3 contains 15 residues. The germline CDR1 and CDR2 sequences are MNHNY and SVGAGI (reference sequence). V was clipped by 6 bases and J by 0 bases, with 12 bases between them.

There are a few counts of this clone. Here the CDR3 DNA reads TGCGCCAGCAGCCACAACGGACTAGCGGGGCTCTACGAGCAGTACTTC. Translation: CASSHNGLAGLYEQYF. The rearrangement links TRBV4-3 to TRBJ2-7, with TRBD2 identical over 12 bases. Per germline, CDR1 LGHNA and CDR2 YSLEER. The CDR3 runs 16 residues. With V trimmed by 3 bases and J by 3 bases, 6 bases remained unmatched.

This rearrangement joins TRBV4-2 to TRBJ2-7; TRBD2 agrees at 12 bases. The V and J ends lost 0 bases and 4 bases, in that order; junction bases with no gene match: 4. Germline-derived CDR1 and CDR2 are LGHNA and YNFKEQ. CDR3 length equals 16 residues. The CDR3 is CASSQDLAGGRYEQYF. DNA for the CDR3: TGTGCCAGCAGCCAAGATCTAGCGGGGGGGCGGTACGAGCAGTACTTC.

This clone was recorded a few times. V usage is TRBV2 and J usage is TRBJ1-4; 10 bases are a match to TRBD1. The CDR3 consists of 15 residues. Germline CDR1 reads SNHLY; CDR2 reads FYNNEI. V lost 3 bases to trimming and J lost 6 bases; unmatched junction nucleotides: 4. CDR3: CASSDMGQGYEKLFF. The CDR3 DNA reads TGTGCCAGCAGTGATATGGGACAGGGGTATGAAAAACTGTTTTTT.